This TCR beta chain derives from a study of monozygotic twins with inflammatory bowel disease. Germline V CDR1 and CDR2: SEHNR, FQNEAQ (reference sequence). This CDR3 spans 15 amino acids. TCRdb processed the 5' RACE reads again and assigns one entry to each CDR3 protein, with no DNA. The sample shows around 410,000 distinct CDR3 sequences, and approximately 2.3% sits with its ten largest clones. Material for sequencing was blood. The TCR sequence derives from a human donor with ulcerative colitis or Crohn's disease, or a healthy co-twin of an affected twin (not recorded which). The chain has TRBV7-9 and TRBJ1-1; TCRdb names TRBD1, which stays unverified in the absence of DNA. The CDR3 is CASSPQTGWNTEAFF.